The 20 T cell receptor beta chains below all came from one sample that was sequenced in a study of blood T cell repertoires in COVID-19. TCRdb's table, derived via immunoSEQ multiplex PCR, lists solely in-frame clones and lacks some. The sample includes 55,000 to 80,000 clones, around 88% seen only once; the top ten take around 12%. The sequenced sample was peripheral blood. The receptors originated from a human donor in a cohort sampled during active COVID-19.

The V call is TRBV18, the J call TRBJ2-2; D gene unclear. Germline V gene lookup returns CDR1 KGHSH and CDR2 LQKENI. The CDR3 loop spans 18 amino acids. Trimming removed 2 bases at V and 2 bases at J, with 18 bases between. CDR3 amino acids: CASSPMSARRTNTGELFF. The CDR3 nucleotides are TGTGCCAGCTCACCAATGTCCGCCAGGCGAACCAACACCGGGGAGCTGTTTTTT.

V and J are TRBV6-2 or TRBV6-3 and TRBJ2-1, with TRBD2 identical over 7 bases. Trimming removed 2 bases from V and 4 bases from J; junction bases left unmatched: 2. This CDR3 contains 14 residues. CDR1 and CDR2 from the germline V gene are MNHEY and SVGEGT. The CDR3 bases are TGTGCCAGCAGTTACACGGGGGGTTACAATGAGCAGTTCTTC. Protein: CASSYTGGYNEQFF.

J is TRBJ2-7 and V is TRBV30; TRBD2 might be the D (5 bases). The V gene lost 1 base and the J gene lost 0 bases, with 10 bases spanning the gap. This CDR3 spans 14 amino acids. Germline V gene sequence: CDR1 GTSNPN, CDR2 SVGIG (reference sequence). CDR3 in amino acids: CAWSADFHSYEQYF. The CDR3 nucleotides are TGTGCCTGGAGTGCGGACTTTCACTCCTACGAGCAGTACTTC.

V gene TRBV25-1 combines with J gene TRBJ2-1, with TRBD1 matching over 11 bases. The germline gives CDR1 MGHDK, CDR2 SYGVNS. V shed 6 bases, J shed 10 bases, and the junction held 5 bases outside the gene matches. This CDR3 region has 13 residues. This chain's CDR3 is CASRRTGGGEQFF. DNA of the CDR3: TGTGCCAGCAGACGGACAGGGGGCGGGGAGCAGTTCTTC.

The chain joins TRBV3-1 (or the pseudogene TRBV3-2) to TRBJ2-5; 7 bases are shared with TRBD1. This CDR3 is built from 16 residues. Germline loops: CDR1 LGHDT, CDR2 YNNKEL (reference sequence). The V and J ends lost 4 bases and 5 bases, in that order; junction bases with no gene match: 13. The CDR3 spells CASSLSGHSTGETQYF. The CDR3 bases are TGTGCCAGCAGCCTTTCGGGACACTCGACAGGGGAGACCCAGTACTTC.

The chain has TRBV18 and TRBJ2-7; TRBD2 matches at 10 bases. CDR1 is KGHSH and CDR2 is LQKENI in the germline V gene. The CDR3 length is 15 residues. V was pared by 2 bases and J by 4 bases, with 5 bases of the junction left unmatched. This CDR3 reads CASSPGPSGGYEQYF. DNA of the CDR3: TGTGCCAGCTCACCAGGGCCTAGCGGGGGATACGAGCAGTACTTC. Based on the CDR3 plus reference TRBV18 and TRBJ2-7, the full variable domain is NAGVMQNPRHLVRRRGQEARLRCSPMKGHSHVYWYRQLPEEGLKFMVYLQKENIIDESGMPKERFSAEFPKEGPSILRIQQVVRGDSAAYFCASSPGPSGGYEQYFGPGTRLTVT.

The genes are TRBV7-9 and TRBJ1-4, with a tentative D call TRBD1 (5 bases). Germline lookup yields CDR1 SEHNR and CDR2 FQNEAQ (reference sequence). There are 17 residues in the CDR3. Deletions cut 5 bases from V and 3 bases from J, with 19 bases between. In DNA, the CDR3 is TGTGCCAGCAGCCCCCGGTTGGGGCAGGGCCCTAATGAAAAACTGTTTTTT. Protein: CASSPRLGQGPNEKLFF.

The J gene is TRBJ2-3, the V gene TRBV27; possible D gene TRBD2, 7 bases. Germline V gives CDR1 MNHEY, CDR2 SMNVEV (reference sequence). Trimming removed 4 bases at V and 4 bases at J, with 15 bases between. The CDR3 totals 15 residues. CDR3 bases: TGTGCCAGCAGTTCGGCGGGGGCCGAATCAGATACGCAGTATTTT. The encoded protein is CASSSAGAESDTQYF.

V is TRBV4-3 and J is TRBJ2-3, with D perhaps TRBD2 (6 bases). CDR1 LGHNA and CDR2 YSLEER come from the germline V gene. The CDR3 sequence is 17 residues long. Between the trimmed V and J ends, which lost 0 bases and 5 bases, there was a span of 18 bases. The CDR3 loop reads CASSQDRAAGPGDTQYF. The CDR3 DNA sequence: TGCGCCAGCAGCCAAGACCGCGCGGCGGGGCCGGGAGATACGCAGTATTTT.

The rearrangement links TRBV5-1 to TRBJ2-6; D is perhaps TRBD1 (5 bases). Germline V gene sequence: CDR1 SGHRS, CDR2 YFSETQ. V lost 4 bases and J lost 1, with 9 bases in between. The CDR3 is 15 amino acids. The CDR3 reads CASSKDTSGANVLTF. The CDR3 coding sequence is TGCGCCAGCAGCAAGGACACGTCTGGGGCCAACGTCCTGACTTTC. Combining the CDR3 with reference TRBV5-1 and TRBJ2-6 gives the whole variable domain KAGVTQTPRYLIKTRGQQVTLSCSPISGHRSVSWYQQTPGQGLQFLFEYFSETQRNKGNFPGRFSGRQFSNSRSEMNVSTLELGDSALYLCASSKDTSGANVLTFGAGSRLTVL.

The chain carries TRBV5-4 and TRBJ2-2, with D perhaps TRBD2 (6 bases). The CDR3 loop spans 15 amino acids. Germline V gives CDR1 SGHNT, CDR2 YYREEE (reference sequence). V was pared by 0 bases and J by 6 bases, with 12 bases between. CDR3 nucleotide sequence: TGTGCCAGCAGCTTGGGACTAGATAGGTCCGGGGAGCTGTTTTTT. Residues: CASSLGLDRSGELFF.

The genes are TRBV18 and TRBJ2-1; D is unclear. Per germline, CDR1 KGHSH and CDR2 LQKENI. The V gene lost 3 bases and the J gene lost 0 bases, with 3 bases spanning the gap. CDR3 length: 13 amino acids. CDR3 nucleotides: TGTGCCAGCTCACCCTCCTCCTACAATGAGCAGTTCTTC. It codes for CASSPSSYNEQFF.

V and J are TRBV12-5 and TRBJ2-2, with TRBD2 identical over 7 bases. CDR1 is LGHNT and CDR2 is FRNRAP in the germline V gene. With V trimmed by 0 bases and J by 3 bases, 7 bases remained unmatched. The CDR3 has 17 amino acids. This CDR3 reads CASGLVHGGIDTGELFF. CDR3 nucleotides: TGTGCTAGTGGTTTGGTACACGGGGGGATCGACACCGGGGAGCTGTTTTTT. The full variable domain, rest sourced from reference TRBV12-5 and TRBJ2-2, is DARVTQTPRHKVTEMGQEVTMRCQPILGHNTVFWYRQTMMQGLELLAYFRNRAPLDDSGMPKDRFSAEMPDATLATLKIQPSEPRDSAVYFCASGLVHGGIDTGELFFGEGSRLTVL.

The table lists this clone with a few counts. The chain links TRBV12-5 to TRBJ2-2, with a possible D match to TRBD1 (6 bases). The CDR3 spans 19 residues. From germline, CDR1 is LGHNT and CDR2 FRNRAP. Trimming pared 2 bases from V and 0 bases from J, leaving 19 bases between. In nucleotides, the CDR3 is TGTGCTAGTGGTTTGTCACAGGGTTCTCGCGGCACGAACACCGGGGAGCTGTTTTTT. As protein: CASGLSQGSRGTNTGELFF.

This chain uses TRBV29-1 with TRBJ2-2; a possible D gene is TRBD1 (5 bases). V lost 4 bases and J 3 bases, leaving 9 bases between the germline ends. CDR3 length equals 13 residues. Germline V CDR1 and CDR2: SQVTM, ANQGSEA. CDR3 DNA: TGCAGCGTTGGCCAAGGGGACACCGGGGAGCTGTTTTTT. This sequence encodes CSVGQGDTGELFF.

This chain uses TRBV2 with TRBJ1-5; weak D call: TRBD1 (6 bases). Germline V gene lookup returns CDR1 SNHLY and CDR2 FYNNEI. The CDR3 totals 15 residues. Trimming pared 1 base from V and 3 bases from J, leaving 10 bases between. DNA of the CDR3: TGTGCCAGCAGTGAAGATCAGGGGTCCAATCAGCCCCAGCATTTT. It codes for CASSEDQGSNQPQHF.

J is TRBJ1-2 and V is TRBV27; 8 bases agree with TRBD1. This CDR3 spans 12 amino acids. CDR1 is MNHEY and CDR2 is SMNVEV in the germline V gene (reference sequence). The V and J ends lost 4 bases and 13 bases, in that order; junction bases with no gene match: 8. As DNA, the CDR3 is TGTGCCAGCAGTTACGGGACAGGTAGTCCCACCTTC. Protein sequence: CASSYGTGSPTF.

This clone has a handful of counts. The chain recombines TRBV3-1 (or the pseudogene TRBV3-2) with TRBJ1-5, with a tentative D call TRBD1 (6 bases). Between the trimmed V and J ends, which lost 6 bases and 5 bases, there was a span of 17 bases. This CDR3 has 15 residues. The germline V gene has CDR1 LGHDT and CDR2 YNNKEL (reference sequence). The CDR3 DNA reads as TGTGCCAGCAGTGAAGGACAGTTCGTGGATCAGCCCCAGCATTTT. Translating it yields CASSEGQFVDQPQHF.

V gene TRBV6-4 combines with J gene TRBJ2-3; 7 positions agree with TRBD2. V shed 4 bases and J 0 bases; nucleotides not matched to a gene: 4. The CDR3 contains 15 residues. The germline V gene has CDR1 MRHNA and CDR2 SNTAGT. CDR3 region: CASSALGGSTDTQYF. DNA for the CDR3: TGTGCCAGCAGTGCCCTCGGGGGGAGCACAGATACGCAGTATTTT.

V and J are TRBV14 and TRBJ2-1; D possibly corresponds to TRBD1 (5 bases). Trimming removed 6 bases from V and 4 bases from J, with 13 bases in between. CDR3 length: 14 amino acids. The germline CDR1 and CDR2 sequences are SGHDN and FVKESK. The CDR3 spells CASSRGARYNEQFF. The CDR3 nucleotides read TGTGCCAGCAGTCGTGGGGCACGGTACAATGAGCAGTTCTTC.